Each of the 13 T cell receptor beta chains below was sequenced from the same sample in a study of cytotoxic CD8 clonotypes in ibrutinib-treated CLL. Produced via immunoSEQ multiplex PCR; TCRdb's table is partial and in-frame only. The sample records 150,000 to 200,000 clones, roughly 90% being singletons. The sample consisted of PBMCs, taken at disease progression, from a patient treated with ibrutinib. Receptor source: a human donor with chronic lymphocytic leukemia.

CDR3 in DNA: TGTGCCAGCAGCTCAACGAGGCAGGACATTCAGTACTTC. Encoded protein: CASSSTRQDIQYF. The chain uses TRBV11-2 and TRBJ2-4; D remains ambiguous. This CDR3 spans 13 amino acids. Between the trimmed V and J ends, which lost 4 bases and 8 bases, there was a span of 12 bases. Germline-derived CDR1 and CDR2 are SGHAT and FQNNGV.

V gene TRBV4-2 combines with J gene TRBJ1-2, with D tentatively TRBD1 (5 bases). The CDR3 extends over 14 amino acids. Trimming removed 0 bases at V and 3 bases at J, with 8 bases between. CDR1 and CDR2 (germline): LGHNA, YNFKEQ. CDR3 in amino acids: CASSQDQGHYGYTF. The CDR3 DNA follows: TGTGCCAGCAGCCAAGATCAGGGCCACTATGGCTACACCTTC.

This chain links TRBV30 with TRBJ1-1; 8 nucleotides align to TRBD1. Trimming cost V 1 base and J 3 bases; bases outside gene matches: 1. This CDR3 is built from 13 residues. Per germline, CDR1 GTSNPN and CDR2 SVGIG (reference sequence). CDR3 DNA sequence: TGTGCCTGGAGTGGACAGGGGTACACTGAAGCTTTCTTT. It specifies CAWSGQGYTEAFF.

The table lists this clone with a few counts. The V gene is TRBV30, the J gene TRBJ1-4; perhaps TRBD1 as D (6 bases). CDR1 is GTSNPN and CDR2 is SVGIG in the germline V gene (reference sequence). This CDR3 is 15 amino acids long. V was trimmed by 2 bases and J by 4 bases, leaving 14 bases between them. The CDR3 loop reads CAWSSGQGINEKLFF. DNA for the CDR3: TGTGCCTGGAGTTCGGGGCAGGGGATTAATGAAAAACTGTTTTTT.

The rearrangement joins TRBV5-1 to TRBJ2-3; 11 bases line up with TRBD1. J was trimmed by 3 bases and V by 4 bases; bases with no gene match: 4. In germline, CDR1 is SGHRS, CDR2 YFSETQ. This CDR3 is built from 15 residues. The CDR3 region has the DNA TGCGCCAGCAGCCCCGGGGACAGGGGGACAGATACGCAGTATTTT. Translation: CASSPGDRGTDTQYF.

This chain connects TRBV4-2 to TRBJ2-3; D not resolved. Trimming pared 1 base from V and 6 bases from J, leaving 14 bases between. The CDR3 is 15 amino acids. Looked up from germline, CDR1 is LGHNA and CDR2 is YNFKEQ. CDR3 coding DNA: TGTGCCAGCAGCCAAGGGTTGCGACTCGGGGATACGCAGTATTTT. Protein product: CASSQGLRLGDTQYF.

The CDR3 is CASRLGGEAFF. The CDR3 DNA reads as TGTGCCAGCAGACTGGGTGGTGAAGCTTTCTTT. This chain connects TRBV28 to TRBJ1-1; no clear D. The CDR3 length is 11 residues. Trimming stripped 6 bases from V and 7 bases from J, with 9 bases between. Germline assignment: CDR1 MDHEN and CDR2 SYDVKM.

V is TRBV27 and J is TRBJ2-3; perhaps TRBD2 as D (6 bases). Per germline, CDR1 MNHEY and CDR2 SMNVEV (reference sequence). This CDR3 contains 14 residues. Trimming shortened V by 6 bases and J by 0 bases, and 10 bases separated the two germline ends. CDR3 protein: CASRRGSSTDTQYF. CDR3 coding DNA: TGTGCCAGCAGGCGGGGCAGTAGCACAGATACGCAGTATTTT.

The rearrangement joins TRBV28 to TRBJ2-7; no definite D call. The V and J ends lost 2 bases and 2 bases respectively, with 10 bases between them. This CDR3 comprises 14 residues. CDR1 MDHEN and CDR2 SYDVKM come from the germline V gene. In DNA form, the CDR3 reads TGTGCCAGCAGTTTAAGGCAGTCAACCTACGAGCAGTACTTC. This sequence encodes CASSLRQSTYEQYF.

V and J are TRBV5-1 and TRBJ2-4, with 11 bases fitting TRBD2. The V gene end was trimmed by 3 bases and the J gene end by 3 bases; junction bases not matched to a gene: 2. CDR1 is SGHRS, CDR2 YFSETQ, per germline. The CDR3 loop spans 15 amino acids. In nucleotides, the CDR3 is TGCGCCAGCAGCTCCGGGACTAGCGGCAAAAACATTCAGTACTTC. This translates into CASSSGTSGKNIQYF.

This chain joins TRBV23-1 and TRBJ2-7, with D hard to call. TRBV23-1 belongs to the ORF category, with a function that is uncertain. The CDR3 runs to 15 residues. Trimming pared 0 bases from V and 2 bases from J, leaving 11 bases between. As DNA, the CDR3 is TGCGCCAGCAGTCAATCAGGTTGGTTACCCTACGAGCAGTACTTC. Translating gives CASSQSGWLPYEQYF.

This sequence joins TRBV4-3 and TRBJ1-1; possibly TRBD1 for D (6 bases). The V end was cut by 0 bases, the J end by 13 bases, with 18 bases between. Germline V gene lookup returns CDR1 LGHNA and CDR2 YSLEER. This CDR3 contains 14 residues. The CDR3 reads CASSQDNGGTIGFF. DNA for the CDR3: TGCGCCAGCAGCCAAGATAATGGGGGGACAATCGGTTTCTTT.

This rearrangement joins TRBV5-6 to TRBJ1-2, with TRBD1 identical over 8 bases. From germline, CDR1 is SGHDT and CDR2 YYEEEE. This CDR3 region has 14 residues. With 0 bases clipped from V and 7 bases from J, the junction kept 5 bases outside the gene matches. CDR3 bases: TGTGCCAGCAGCTTGGCAGGGGGCGTGCTTGGCTACACCTTC. Encoded protein: CASSLAGGVLGYTF.